Listed here is a single T cell receptor beta chain. Its target is unknown. TCRdb's copy holds only in-frame clones and misses some; the assay was immunoSEQ multiplex PCR. Found here are fewer than 95,000 clones, 90% of them singletons; the top ten hold 7.4%. This entry comes from a study of OX40 agonist ivuxolimab in advanced cancers. Looking at the study overall: With ivuxolimab, an agonistic anti-OX40 (CD134) antibody, patients were treated. Patients undergoing dose escalation presented with hepatocellular carcinoma, melanoma, renal cell or head and neck cancer. The group had a mean age of around 60 years, ranged from roughly 23 to 85, and was 80% to 85% male. Findings of the study overall: CD8+ T cells (on average) carried more expanded clones than CD4+ T cells.

This CDR3 contains 15 residues. Germline V gene lookup returns CDR1 SGHRS and CDR2 YFSETQ. The genes are TRBV5-1 and TRBJ2-5; D tentatively reads TRBD1 or TRBD2 (5 bases each). With the DNA end fitting TRBJ2-7 better, the J assignment may be wrong. The source of this sequence is an adult with an advanced solid tumor such as melanoma, head and neck, liver or kidney cancer. The sequencing here drew on CD4+ or CD8+ T cells sorted from blood, taken in a trial of the OX40 agonist ivuxolimab. In DNA, the CDR3 is TGCGCCAGCAGCCCCCTCCGGGACGGCTCCTACGAGCAGTACTTC. It is translated as CASSPLRDGSYEQYF.